The 11 T cell receptor beta chains given below trace back to one sample, sequenced in a study of cytomegalovirus exposure and HLA in healthy donors. Sequenced by immunoSEQ multiplex PCR; TCRdb stores in-frame clones only, minus some. The sample lists 140,000 to 150,000 clones, 87% occurring once. Sequencing was done on a sample of PBMCs. Source of these receptors: a young man in good health and CMV-seropositive.

The V gene is TRBV28, the J gene TRBJ1-5, with a tentative D call TRBD1 (6 bases). With 3 bases removed from V and 6 bases from J, the gap between germline ends came to 15 bases. This CDR3 has 15 amino acids. CDR1 is MDHEN and CDR2 is SYDVKM in the germline V gene. The CDR3 here is CASSFSGGGSQPQHF. The CDR3 DNA is TGTGCCAGCAGTTTCTCGGGGGGCGGGAGTCAGCCCCAGCATTTT.

The V and J genes are TRBV11-2 and TRBJ2-5; unclear D gene. The CDR3 covers 14 residues. Germline V gene sequence: CDR1 SGHAT, CDR2 FQNNGV. The germline V and J ends were trimmed by 3 bases and 2 bases, with 10 bases remaining between them. DNA for the CDR3: TGTGCCAGCAGCTTGGGCAGCCTTCAAGAGACCCAGTACTTC. Translating it yields CASSLGSLQETQYF.

This chain joins TRBV2 and TRBJ2-7; D is possibly TRBD1 (5 bases). Germline CDR1 SNHLY, CDR2 FYNNEI. V was clipped by 7 bases and J by 4 bases, with 14 bases between them. This CDR3 comprises 13 residues. The CDR3 is CASMKQVRYEQYF. CDR3 nucleotides: TGTGCCAGCATGAAACAGGTTAGATACGAGCAGTACTTC.

The genes are TRBV5-4 and TRBJ2-2; 7 bases match TRBD1. J gave up 0 bases and V 0 bases, and 5 bases lay outside the gene matches. This CDR3 comprises 17 residues. Germline lookup yields CDR1 SGHNT and CDR2 YYREEE (reference sequence). The chain's CDR3 is CASSLDSQGANTGELFF. DNA of the CDR3: TGTGCCAGCAGCTTGGATAGTCAGGGGGCGAACACCGGGGAGCTGTTTTTT.

This rearrangement joins TRBV6-1 to TRBJ1-5; D unclear. V shed 4 bases and J shed 1 base, with 8 bases lying between them. This CDR3 spans 14 amino acids. The germline gives CDR1 MNHNS, CDR2 SASEGT. In DNA, the CDR3 is TGTGCCAGCAGTGGAGGGCCCAGCAATCAGCCCCAGCATTTT. It translates to CASSGGPSNQPQHF.

The chain uses TRBV28 and TRBJ1-2, with 9 bases lining up with TRBD1. Germline values: CDR1 MDHEN, CDR2 SYDVKM. The length of the CDR3 is 17 residues. Germline trimming cut 3 bases from V and 4 bases from J; bases unmatched to any gene: 12. CDR3 amino acids: CASSLARDREDFYGYTF. The CDR3 DNA follows: TGTGCCAGCAGTTTGGCTCGGGACAGGGAAGACTTCTATGGCTACACCTTC.

The V and J genes are TRBV6-1 and TRBJ2-7, with 8 bases that match TRBD1. Unmatched junction bases numbered 8, after V lost 4 bases and J lost 3 bases. This CDR3 is built from 15 residues. Germline V gives CDR1 MNHNS, CDR2 SASEGT. CDR3 amino acids: CASSVVGQGNYEQYF. DNA of the CDR3: TGTGCCAGCAGTGTAGTCGGACAGGGTAACTACGAGCAGTACTTC.

This chain links TRBV27 with TRBJ2-1; 7 positions match TRBD2. The CDR3 loop spans 17 amino acids. Germline assignment: CDR1 MNHEY and CDR2 SMNVEV (reference sequence). J gave up 7 bases and V 3 bases, and 15 bases lay outside the gene matches. The CDR3 sequence is CASSFLTGPPGGNEQFF. DNA for the CDR3: TGTGCCAGCAGTTTCTTAACAGGACCCCCGGGGGGAAATGAGCAGTTCTTC.

The genes are TRBV29-1 and TRBJ1-1; possible D gene TRBD1, 6 bases. The CDR3 loop spans 11 amino acids. V was pared by 4 bases and J by 5 bases, with 8 bases between. Germline CDR1 SQVTM, CDR2 ANQGSEA. In DNA form, the CDR3 reads TGCAGCGTTGGCAGGGGTACTGAAGCTTTCTTT. The encoded protein is CSVGRGTEAFF.

The rearrangement links TRBV6-1 to TRBJ1-1; 9 bases line up with TRBD1. The V segment lost 11 bases and the J segment 5 bases; nucleotides outside the gene matches: 12. CDR1 and CDR2 (germline): MNHNS, SASEGT. The length of the CDR3 is 14 residues. The CDR3 DNA is TGTGCCGGCGGGACAGGGTCCAGGGGAACTGAAGCTTTCTTT. Its protein product is CAGGTGSRGTEAFF.

The V call is TRBV28, the J call TRBJ2-1; the D gene is possibly TRBD2 (5 bases). Trimming left V 3 bases short and J 8 bases short, with 11 bases between. CDR3 length: 13 residues. Germline V lookup: CDR1 MDHEN, CDR2 SYDVKM. CDR3 region: CASSFKLAHEQFF. The CDR3 DNA sequence: TGTGCCAGCAGTTTTAAGCTAGCCCATGAGCAGTTCTTC.